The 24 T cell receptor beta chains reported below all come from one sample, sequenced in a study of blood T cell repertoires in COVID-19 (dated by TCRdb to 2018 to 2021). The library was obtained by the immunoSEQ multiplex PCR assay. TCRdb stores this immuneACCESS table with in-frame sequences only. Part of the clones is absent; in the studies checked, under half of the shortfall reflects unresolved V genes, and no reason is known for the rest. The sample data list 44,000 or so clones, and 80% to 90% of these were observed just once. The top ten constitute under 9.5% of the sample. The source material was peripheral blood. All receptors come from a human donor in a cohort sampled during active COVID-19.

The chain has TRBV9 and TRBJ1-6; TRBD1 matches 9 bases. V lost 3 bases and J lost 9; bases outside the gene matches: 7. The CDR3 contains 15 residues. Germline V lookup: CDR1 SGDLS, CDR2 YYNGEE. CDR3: CASSERGQGGSPLHF. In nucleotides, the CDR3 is TGTGCCAGCAGCGAGCGGGGACAGGGAGGTTCACCCCTCCACTTT. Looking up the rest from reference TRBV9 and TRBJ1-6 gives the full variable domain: DSGVTQTPKHLITATGQRVTLRCSPRSGDLSVYWYQQSLDQGLQFLIQYYNGEERAKGNILERFSAQQFPDLHSELNLSSLELGDSALYFCASSERGQGGSPLHFGNGTRLTVT.

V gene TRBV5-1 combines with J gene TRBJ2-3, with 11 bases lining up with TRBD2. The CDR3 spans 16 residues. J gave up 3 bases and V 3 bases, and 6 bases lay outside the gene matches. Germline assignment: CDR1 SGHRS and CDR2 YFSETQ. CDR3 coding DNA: TGCGCCAGCAGCTGGACCGGGACTAGCGGTACAGATACGCAGTATTTT. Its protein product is CASSWTGTSGTDTQYF.

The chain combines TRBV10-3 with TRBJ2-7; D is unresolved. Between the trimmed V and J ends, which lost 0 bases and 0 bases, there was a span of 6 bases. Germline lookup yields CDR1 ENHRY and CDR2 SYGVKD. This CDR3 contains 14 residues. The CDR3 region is CAISESPLSYEQYF. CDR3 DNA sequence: TGTGCCATCAGTGAGTCCCCCCTCTCCTACGAGCAGTACTTC.

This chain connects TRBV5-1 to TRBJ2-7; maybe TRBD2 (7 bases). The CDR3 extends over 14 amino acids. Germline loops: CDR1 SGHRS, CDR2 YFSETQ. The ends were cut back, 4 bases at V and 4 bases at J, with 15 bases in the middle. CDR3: CASSRRGEGYEQYF. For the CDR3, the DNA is TGCGCCAGCAGCCGAAGGGGGGAGGGTTACGAGCAGTACTTC.

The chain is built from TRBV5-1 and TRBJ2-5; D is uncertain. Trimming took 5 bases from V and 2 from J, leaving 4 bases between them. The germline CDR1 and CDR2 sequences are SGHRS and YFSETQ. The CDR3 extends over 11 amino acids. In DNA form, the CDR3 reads TGCGCCAGCAGAACTCAAGAGACCCAGTACTTC. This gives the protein CASRTQETQYF.

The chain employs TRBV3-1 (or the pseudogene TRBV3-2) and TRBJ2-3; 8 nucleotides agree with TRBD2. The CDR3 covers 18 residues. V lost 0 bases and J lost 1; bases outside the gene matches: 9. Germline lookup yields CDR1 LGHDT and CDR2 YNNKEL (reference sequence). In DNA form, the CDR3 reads TGTGCCAGCAGCCAAGATTTTGCGGGGGGCGTTGGCACAGATACGCAGTATTTT. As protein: CASSQDFAGGVGTDTQYF.

CDR3 residues: CASSDRDRGPSETQYF. In DNA, the CDR3 is TGTGCCAGCAGTGACCGGGACAGGGGTCCCTCAGAGACCCAGTACTTC. This chain joins TRBV6-1 and TRBJ2-5; 10 nucleotides line up with TRBD1. CDR3 length equals 16 residues. V lost 3 bases, J lost 4 bases, and 8 bases stayed unmatched. Germline lookup yields CDR1 MNHNS and CDR2 SASEGT.

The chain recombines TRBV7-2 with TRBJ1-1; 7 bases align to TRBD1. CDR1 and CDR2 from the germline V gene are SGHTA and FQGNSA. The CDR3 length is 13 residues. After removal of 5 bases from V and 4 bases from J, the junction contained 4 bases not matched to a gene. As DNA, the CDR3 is TGTGCCAGCAGCGCGGGACAGAGCACTGAAGCTTTCTTT. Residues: CASSAGQSTEAFF.

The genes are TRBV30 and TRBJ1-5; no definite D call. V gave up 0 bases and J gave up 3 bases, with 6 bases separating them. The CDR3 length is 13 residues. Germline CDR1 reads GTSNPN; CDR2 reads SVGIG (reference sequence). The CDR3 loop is CAWSVGDNQPQHF. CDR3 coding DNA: TGTGCCTGGAGTGTAGGAGACAATCAGCCCCAGCATTTT.

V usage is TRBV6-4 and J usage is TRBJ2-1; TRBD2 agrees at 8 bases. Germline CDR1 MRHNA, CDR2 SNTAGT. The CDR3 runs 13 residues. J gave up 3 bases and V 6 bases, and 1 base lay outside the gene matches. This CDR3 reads CASSGGDYNEQFF. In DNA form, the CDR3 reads TGTGCCAGCAGCGGGGGGGACTACAATGAGCAGTTCTTC.

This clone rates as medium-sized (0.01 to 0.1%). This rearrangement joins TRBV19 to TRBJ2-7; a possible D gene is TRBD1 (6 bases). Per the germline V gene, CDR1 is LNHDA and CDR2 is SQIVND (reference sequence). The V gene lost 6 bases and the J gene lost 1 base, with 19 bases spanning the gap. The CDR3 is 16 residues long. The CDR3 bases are TGTGCCAGTAGCAAGAATGCTGGACAGAGATCCTACGAGCAGTACTTC. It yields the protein CASSKNAGQRSYEQYF.

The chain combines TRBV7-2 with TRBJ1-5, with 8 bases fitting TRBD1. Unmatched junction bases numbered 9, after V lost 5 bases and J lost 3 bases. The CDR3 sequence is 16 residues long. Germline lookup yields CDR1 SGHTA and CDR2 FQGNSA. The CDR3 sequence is CASSSRDRLNNQPQHF. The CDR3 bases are TGTGCCAGCAGCAGCCGGGACAGGCTAAACAATCAGCCCCAGCATTTT.

In nucleotides, the CDR3 is TGTGCCAGTTGGACTAGCGGGGGGGCCGTCACCGGGGAGCTGTTTTTT. This translates into CASWTSGGAVTGELFF. This chain uses TRBV19 with TRBJ2-2; TRBD2 aligns across 15 bases. CDR1 is LNHDA and CDR2 is SQIVND in the germline V gene (reference sequence). J lost 4 bases, V lost 8 bases, and 5 bases had no gene match. The CDR3 is 16 amino acids.

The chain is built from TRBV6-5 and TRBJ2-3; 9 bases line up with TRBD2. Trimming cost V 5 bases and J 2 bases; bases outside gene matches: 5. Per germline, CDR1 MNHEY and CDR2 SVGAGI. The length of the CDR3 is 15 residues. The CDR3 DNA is TGTGCCAGCAGTACGGGACTAGCAACCACAGATACGCAGTATTTT. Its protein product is CASSTGLATTDTQYF.

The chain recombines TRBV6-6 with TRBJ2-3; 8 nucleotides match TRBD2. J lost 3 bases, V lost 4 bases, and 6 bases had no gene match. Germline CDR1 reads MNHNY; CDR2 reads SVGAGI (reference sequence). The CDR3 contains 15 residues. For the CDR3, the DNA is TGTGCCAGCAGTTCCGGGACTAGAGGAACAGATACGCAGTATTTT. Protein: CASSSGTRGTDTQYF.

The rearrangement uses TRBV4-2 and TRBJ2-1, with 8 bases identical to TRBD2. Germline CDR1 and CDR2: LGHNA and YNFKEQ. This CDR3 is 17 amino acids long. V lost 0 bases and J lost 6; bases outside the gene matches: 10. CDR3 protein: CASSQERGGASANEQFF. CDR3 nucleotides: TGTGCCAGCAGCCAAGAACGGGGGGGGGCATCAGCCAATGAGCAGTTCTTC.

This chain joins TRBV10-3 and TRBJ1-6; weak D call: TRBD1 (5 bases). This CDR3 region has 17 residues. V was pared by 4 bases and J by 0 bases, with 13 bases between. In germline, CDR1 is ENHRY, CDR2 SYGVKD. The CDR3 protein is CAISGAGPSSYNSPLHF. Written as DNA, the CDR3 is TGTGCCATCAGTGGAGCGGGGCCGAGCTCCTATAATTCACCCCTCCACTTT.

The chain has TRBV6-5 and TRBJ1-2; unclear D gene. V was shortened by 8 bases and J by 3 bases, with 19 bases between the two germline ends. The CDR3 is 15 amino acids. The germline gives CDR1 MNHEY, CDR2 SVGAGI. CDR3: CASREGVGLDYGYTF. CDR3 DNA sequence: TGTGCCAGCCGCGAGGGCGTGGGGTTGGACTATGGCTACACCTTC.

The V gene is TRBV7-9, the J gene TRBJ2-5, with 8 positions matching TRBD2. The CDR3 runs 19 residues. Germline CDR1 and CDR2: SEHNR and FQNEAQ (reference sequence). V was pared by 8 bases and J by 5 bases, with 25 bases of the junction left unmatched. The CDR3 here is CASQGPFDGGGPTRETQYF. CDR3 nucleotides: TGTGCCAGCCAAGGTCCTTTCGACGGGGGGGGCCCCACCAGGGAGACCCAGTACTTC.

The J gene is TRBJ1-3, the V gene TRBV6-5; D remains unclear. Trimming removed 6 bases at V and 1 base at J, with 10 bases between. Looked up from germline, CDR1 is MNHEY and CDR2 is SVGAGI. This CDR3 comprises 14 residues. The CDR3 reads CASRVDMSGNTIYF. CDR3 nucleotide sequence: TGTGCCAGCAGGGTCGACATGTCTGGAAACACCATATATTTT.

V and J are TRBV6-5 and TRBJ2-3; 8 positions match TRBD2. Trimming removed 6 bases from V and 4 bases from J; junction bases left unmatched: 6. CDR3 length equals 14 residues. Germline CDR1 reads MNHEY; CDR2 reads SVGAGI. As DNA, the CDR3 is TGTGCCAGCAGGACTAGCGTGGTCGCAGATACGCAGTATTTT. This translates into CASRTSVVADTQYF.

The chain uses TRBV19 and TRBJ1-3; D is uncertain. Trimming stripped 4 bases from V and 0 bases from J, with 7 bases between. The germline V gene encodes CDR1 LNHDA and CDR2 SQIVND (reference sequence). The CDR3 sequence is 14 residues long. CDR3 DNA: TGTGCCAGTAGTACACAGAGCTCTGGAAACACCATATATTTT. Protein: CASSTQSSGNTIYF.

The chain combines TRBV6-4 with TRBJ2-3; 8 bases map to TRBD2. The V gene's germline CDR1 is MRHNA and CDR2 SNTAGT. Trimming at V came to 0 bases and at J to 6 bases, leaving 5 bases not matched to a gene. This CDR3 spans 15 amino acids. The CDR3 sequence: CASSDSSGGRDTQYF. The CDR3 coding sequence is TGTGCCAGCAGTGACTCGAGCGGGGGACGGGATACGCAGTATTTT.

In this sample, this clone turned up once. The CDR3 region has the DNA TGTGCCAGCAGTCCAGGACTAGCGGGGCTCTCTGGGGCCAACGTCCTGACTTTC. It yields the protein CASSPGLAGLSGANVLTF. The V call is TRBV27, the J call TRBJ2-6; 12 bases match TRBD2. CDR3 length: 18 residues. Trimming at V came to 5 bases and at J to 0 bases, leaving 5 bases not matched to a gene. Germline values: CDR1 MNHEY, CDR2 SMNVEV (reference sequence).